This T cell receptor (beta chain) was captured in a study of blood T cells in healthy people across ages. This clonotype was detected a few times. CDR1 and CDR2 (germline): MNHNY, SVGAGI (reference sequence). V lost 6 bases, J lost 9 bases, and 27 bases lay in between. This CDR3 is built from 17 residues. Primed by a sample-barcoded 5' primer and a J-beta primer mix, a second PCR proceeded for about 6 to 12 cycles. Using its own MiXCR run on the 5' RACE reads, TCRdb lists one record per CDR3 protein. The sample has 700,000 to 1,000,000 distinct CDR3 sequences; around 43% are singletons. What was sequenced was blood. This receptor was identified in a man aged 55 to 70 in good health. V is TRBV6-6 and J is TRBJ1-5; a possible D gene is TRBD1 (5 bases). The CDR3 protein is CASSPNLDRDQGGPQHF. In DNA form, the CDR3 reads TGTGCCAGCAGCCCGAATCTCGACCGGGACCAGGGCGGGCCCCAGCATTTT.